The text below deals with one T cell receptor (beta chain). This entry belongs to a study of blood T cell repertoires in COVID-19. In the study overall: COVID-19 samples collected from the United States, Italy and Spain covered acute and convalescent phases.

The protocol was immunoSEQ multiplex PCR, while the TCRdb copy is restricted to in-frame clones and leaves out a portion. The sample comprises roughly 97,000 clones, just under 85% of which are singletons, and 2.5% to 3.5% rests with the top ten. The V gene's germline CDR1 is SGHTA and CDR2 FQGNSA. The length of the CDR3 is 13 residues. The germline V and J ends were trimmed by 0 bases and 2 bases, with 5 bases remaining between them. The rearrangement uses TRBV7-2 and TRBJ2-7; possibly TRBD2 for D (5 bases). This clonotype was sampled from a woman older than 75 with active or convalescent COVID-19. Sequenced input: peripheral blood. This CDR3 is CASSLARAYEQYF. CDR3 DNA: TGTGCCAGCAGCTTAGCGAGGGCCTACGAGCAGTACTTC.